This T cell receptor beta chain was recorded in a study of a mutant IDH1 vaccine in newly diagnosed glioma. Time point given: week 23, last vaccination. One vaccine dose held 300 ug of mutant IDH1 20-mer peptide and came with topical imiquimod. Unmatched junction bases numbered 17, after V lost 6 bases and J lost 9 bases. Germline assignment: CDR1 SGDLS and CDR2 YYNGEE. This CDR3 has 18 residues. Assay: immunoSEQ multiplex PCR; the TCRdb copy retains only in-frame clones and omits some. Altogether some 60,000 clones are present, more than 75% being singletons, with the ten largest covering about 1.3%. With regard to this clone: Its specificity is not known.

The sequencing here drew on PBMCs, taken from a glioma patient whose treatment included an IDH1 peptide vaccine. The TCR originated in a man aged 40-49 years with glioma. The V gene is TRBV9, the J gene TRBJ2-1; 14 nucleotides line up with TRBD2. The CDR3 region has the DNA TGTGCCAGCACCCCGACTAGCGGGAGGGCCCGGGAAACAGGTGAGCAGTTCTTC. It is translated as CASTPTSGRARETGEQFF.